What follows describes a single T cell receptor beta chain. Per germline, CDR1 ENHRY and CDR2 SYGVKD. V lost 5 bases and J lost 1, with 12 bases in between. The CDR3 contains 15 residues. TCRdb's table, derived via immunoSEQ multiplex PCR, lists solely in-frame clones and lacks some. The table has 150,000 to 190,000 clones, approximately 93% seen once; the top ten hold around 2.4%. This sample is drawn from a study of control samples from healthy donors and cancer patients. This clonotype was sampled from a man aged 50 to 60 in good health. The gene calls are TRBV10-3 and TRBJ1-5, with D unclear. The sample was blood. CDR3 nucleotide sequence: TGTGCCATCAGTTCTACGGGCTTCAGCAATCAGCCCCAGCATTTT. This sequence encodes CAISSTGFSNQPQHF.